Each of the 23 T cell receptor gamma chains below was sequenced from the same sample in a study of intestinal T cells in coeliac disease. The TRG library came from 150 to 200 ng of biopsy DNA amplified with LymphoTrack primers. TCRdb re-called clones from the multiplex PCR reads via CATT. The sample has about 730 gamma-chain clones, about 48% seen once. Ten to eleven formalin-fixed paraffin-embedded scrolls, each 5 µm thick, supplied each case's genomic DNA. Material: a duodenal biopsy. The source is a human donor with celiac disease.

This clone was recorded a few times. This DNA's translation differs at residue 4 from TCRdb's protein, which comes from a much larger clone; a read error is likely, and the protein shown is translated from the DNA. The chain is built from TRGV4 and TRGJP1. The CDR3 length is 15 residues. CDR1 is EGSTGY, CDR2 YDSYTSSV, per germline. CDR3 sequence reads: CATRDRGTTGWFKIF. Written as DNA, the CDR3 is TGTGCCACCCGGGATAGAGGGACCACTGGTTGGTTCAAGATATTT.

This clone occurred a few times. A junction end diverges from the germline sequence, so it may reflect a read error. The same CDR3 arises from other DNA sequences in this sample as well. This chain's CDR3 is CATWDGYYKKLF. CDR3 coding DNA: TGTGCCACCTGGGACGGATATTATAAGAAACTCTTC. V gene TRGV4 combines with J gene TRGJ1 or TRGJ2. Per germline, CDR1 EGSTGY and CDR2 YDSYTSSV. The CDR3 loop spans 12 amino acids.

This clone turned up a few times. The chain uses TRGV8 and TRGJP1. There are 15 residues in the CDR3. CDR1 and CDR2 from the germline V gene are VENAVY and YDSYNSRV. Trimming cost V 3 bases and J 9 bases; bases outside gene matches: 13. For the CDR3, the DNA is TGTGCCACCTGGGATCGTCTCGTTCTTTGTTGGTTCAAGATATTT. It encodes CATWDRLVLCWFKIF.

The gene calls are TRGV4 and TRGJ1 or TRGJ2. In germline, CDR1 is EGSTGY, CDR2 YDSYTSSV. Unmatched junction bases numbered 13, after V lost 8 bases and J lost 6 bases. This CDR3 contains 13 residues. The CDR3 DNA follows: TGTGCCACCTTGGGATGGGCTGCTTATAAGAAACTCTTT. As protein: CATLGWAAYKKLF.

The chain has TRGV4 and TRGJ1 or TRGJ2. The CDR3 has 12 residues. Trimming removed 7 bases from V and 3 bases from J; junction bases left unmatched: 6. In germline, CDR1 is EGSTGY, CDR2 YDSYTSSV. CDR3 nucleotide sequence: TGTGCCACCTGCCAATTTTATTATAAGAAACTCTTT. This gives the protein CATCQFYYKKLF.

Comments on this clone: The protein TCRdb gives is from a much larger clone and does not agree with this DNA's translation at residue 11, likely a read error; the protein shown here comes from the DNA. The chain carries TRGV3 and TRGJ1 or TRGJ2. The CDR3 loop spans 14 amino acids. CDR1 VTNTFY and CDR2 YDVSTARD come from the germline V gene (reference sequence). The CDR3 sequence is CATWDRPNYYRKLF. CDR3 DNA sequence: TGTGCCACCTGGGACAGGCCGAATTATTATAGGAAACTCTTT.

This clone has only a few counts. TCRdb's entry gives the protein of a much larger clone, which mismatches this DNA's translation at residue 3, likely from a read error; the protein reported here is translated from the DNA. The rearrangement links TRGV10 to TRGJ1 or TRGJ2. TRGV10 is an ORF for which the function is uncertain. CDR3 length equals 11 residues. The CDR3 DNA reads TGTGCTACGTGGGATTATTATAAGAAACTCTTT. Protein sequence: CATWDYYKKLF.

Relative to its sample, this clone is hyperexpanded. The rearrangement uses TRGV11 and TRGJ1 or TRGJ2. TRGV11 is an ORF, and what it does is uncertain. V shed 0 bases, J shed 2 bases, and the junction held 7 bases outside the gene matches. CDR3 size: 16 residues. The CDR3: CACWIRHVVYYYKKLF. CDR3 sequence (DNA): TGTGCCTGCTGGATTAGGCACGTGGTCTATTATTATAAGAAACTCTTT.

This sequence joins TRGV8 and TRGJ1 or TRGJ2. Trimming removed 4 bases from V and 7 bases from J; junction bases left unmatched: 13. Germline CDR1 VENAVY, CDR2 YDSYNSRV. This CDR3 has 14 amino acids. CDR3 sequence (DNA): TGTGCCACCTGGGACCCAGGGGTAGAGTATAAGAAACTCTTT. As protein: CATWDPGVEYKKLF.

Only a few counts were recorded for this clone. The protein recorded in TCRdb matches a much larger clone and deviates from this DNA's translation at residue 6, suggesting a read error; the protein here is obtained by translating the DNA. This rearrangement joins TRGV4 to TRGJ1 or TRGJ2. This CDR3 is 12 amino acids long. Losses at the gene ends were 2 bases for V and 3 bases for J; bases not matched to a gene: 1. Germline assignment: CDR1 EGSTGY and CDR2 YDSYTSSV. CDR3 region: CATWDVYYKKLF. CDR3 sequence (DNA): TGTGCCACCTGGGATGTTTATTATAAGAAACTCTTT.

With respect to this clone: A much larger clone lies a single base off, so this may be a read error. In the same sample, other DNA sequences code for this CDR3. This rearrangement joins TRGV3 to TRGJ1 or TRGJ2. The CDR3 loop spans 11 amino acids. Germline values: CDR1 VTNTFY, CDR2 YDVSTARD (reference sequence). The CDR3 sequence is CATWDGYKKLF. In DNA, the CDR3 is TGTGCCACCTGGGACGGTTATAAGAAACTCTTC.

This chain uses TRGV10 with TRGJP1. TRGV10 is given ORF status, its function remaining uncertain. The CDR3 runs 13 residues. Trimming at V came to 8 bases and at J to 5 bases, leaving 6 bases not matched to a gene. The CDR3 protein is CAAWEWTGWFKIF. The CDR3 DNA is TGTGCTGCGTGGGAATGGACTGGTTGGTTCAAGATATTT.

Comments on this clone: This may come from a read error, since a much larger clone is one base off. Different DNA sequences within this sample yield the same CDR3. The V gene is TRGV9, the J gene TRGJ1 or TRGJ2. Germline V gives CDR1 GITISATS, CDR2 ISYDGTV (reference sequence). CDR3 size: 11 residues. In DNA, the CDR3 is TGTGCCTTGGGATTTTATTACAAGAAACTCTTT. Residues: CALGFYYKKLF.

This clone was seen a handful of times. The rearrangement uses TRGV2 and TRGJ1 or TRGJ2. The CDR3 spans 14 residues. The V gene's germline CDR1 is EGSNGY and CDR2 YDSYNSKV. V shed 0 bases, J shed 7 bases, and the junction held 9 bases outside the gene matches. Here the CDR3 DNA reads TGTGCCACCTGGGACGGGGCCTGGGGCTATAAGAAACTCTTT. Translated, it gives CATWDGAWGYKKLF.

The CDR3: CATWGVFKGSKKLF. The CDR3 DNA sequence: TGTGCCACCTGGGGTGTATTTAAGGGTAGTAAGAAACTCTTT. The chain recombines TRGV4 with TRGJ1 or TRGJ2. The junction had 16 bases not matched to a gene; V was cut back by 5 bases and J by 9 bases. The CDR3 totals 14 residues. CDR1 is EGSTGY, CDR2 YDSYTSSV, per germline.

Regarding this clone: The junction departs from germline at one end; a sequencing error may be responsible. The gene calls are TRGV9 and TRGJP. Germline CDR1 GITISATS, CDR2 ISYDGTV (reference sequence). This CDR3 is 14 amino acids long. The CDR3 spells CALWEARVGQKKVF. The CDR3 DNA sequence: TGTGCCTTGTGGGAAGCAAGAGTTGGGCAAAAAAAGGTGTTC.

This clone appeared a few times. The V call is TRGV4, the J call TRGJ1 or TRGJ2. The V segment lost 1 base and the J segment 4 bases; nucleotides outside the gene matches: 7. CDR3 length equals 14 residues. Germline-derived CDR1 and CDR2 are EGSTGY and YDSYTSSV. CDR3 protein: CATWDGCRYYKKLF. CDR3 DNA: TGTGCCACCTGGGATGGCTGTCGGTATTATAAGAAACTCTTT.

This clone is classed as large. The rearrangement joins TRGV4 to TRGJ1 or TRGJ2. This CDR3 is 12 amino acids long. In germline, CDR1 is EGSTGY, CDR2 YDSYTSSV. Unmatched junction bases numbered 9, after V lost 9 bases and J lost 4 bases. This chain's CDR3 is CATLDGYYKKLF. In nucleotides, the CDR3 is TGTGCCACCCTCGACGGATATTATAAGAAACTCTTT.

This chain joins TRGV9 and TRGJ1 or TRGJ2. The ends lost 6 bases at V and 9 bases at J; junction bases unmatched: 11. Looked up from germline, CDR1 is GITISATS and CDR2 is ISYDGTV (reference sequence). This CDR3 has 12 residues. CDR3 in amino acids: CALWSSIIKKLF. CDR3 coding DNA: TGTGCCTTGTGGAGTTCTATTATTAAGAAACTCTTT.

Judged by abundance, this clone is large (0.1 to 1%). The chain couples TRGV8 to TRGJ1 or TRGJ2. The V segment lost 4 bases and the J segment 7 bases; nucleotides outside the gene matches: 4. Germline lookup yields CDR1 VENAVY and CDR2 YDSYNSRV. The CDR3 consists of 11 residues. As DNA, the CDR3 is TGTGCCACCTGGGACCAGTATAAGAAACTCTTT. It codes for CATWDQYKKLF.

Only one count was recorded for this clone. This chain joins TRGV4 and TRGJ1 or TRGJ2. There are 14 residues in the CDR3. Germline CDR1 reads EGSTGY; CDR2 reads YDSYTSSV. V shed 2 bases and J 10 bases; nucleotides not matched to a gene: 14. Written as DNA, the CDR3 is TGTGCCACCTGGGATGCCCCCACCAAAATAAAGAAACTCTTT. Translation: CATWDAPTKIKKLF.

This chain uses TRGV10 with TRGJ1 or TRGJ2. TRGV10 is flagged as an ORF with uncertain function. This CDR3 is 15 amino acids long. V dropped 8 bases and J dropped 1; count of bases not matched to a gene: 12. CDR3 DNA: TGTGCTGCGTGGGATTATGCAAGAAATTATTATAAGAAACTCTTT. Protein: CAAWDYARNYYKKLF.

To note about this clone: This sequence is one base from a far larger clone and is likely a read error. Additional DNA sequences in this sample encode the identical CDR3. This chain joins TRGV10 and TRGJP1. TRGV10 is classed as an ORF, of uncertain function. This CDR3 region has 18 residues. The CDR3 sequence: CAAWDYMMGNTTGWFKIF. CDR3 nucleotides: TGTGCTGCGTGGGATTATATGATGGGTAATACCACTGGTTGGTTTAAGATATTT.